This T cell receptor (beta chain) derives from a study of T-cell reconstitution after alpha-beta-depleted transplantation in children. Study outcomes and limitations: Certain patients had high TCRbeta diversity at day 60, and it came from recipient T cells and thymic progenitors that survived. Several hundred expanded graft clones reportedly supplied alpha-beta T cells about two months after transplant. The authors attributed T-cell counts and diversity one year after transplant mostly to newly produced T cells.

From germline, CDR1 is DFQATT and CDR2 SNEGSKA (reference sequence). CDR3 length: 13 residues. A TCRbeta library incorporating unique molecular identifiers was prepared. TCRdb reanalysed the PCR reads using MiXCR and keeps one entry per CDR3 protein. In the table there are approximately 110,000 distinct CDR3 sequences, under 30% of which are singletons. This clonotype showed up many times. The antigen is unknown. This sequence joins TRBV20-1 and TRBJ2-1; 10 bases match TRBD2. This material consisted of PBMCs, mostly from graft donor cells, taken 180 days after TCRalphabeta/CD19-depleted stem cell transplant. The TCR comes from a male patient under 10 years old who had a stem cell transplant for chronic granulomatous disease, so the T cells may come from the graft donor. The chain's CDR3 is CSPRTSGYNEQFF. The CDR3 DNA follows: TGCAGCCCTCGGACTAGCGGCTACAATGAGCAGTTCTTC.